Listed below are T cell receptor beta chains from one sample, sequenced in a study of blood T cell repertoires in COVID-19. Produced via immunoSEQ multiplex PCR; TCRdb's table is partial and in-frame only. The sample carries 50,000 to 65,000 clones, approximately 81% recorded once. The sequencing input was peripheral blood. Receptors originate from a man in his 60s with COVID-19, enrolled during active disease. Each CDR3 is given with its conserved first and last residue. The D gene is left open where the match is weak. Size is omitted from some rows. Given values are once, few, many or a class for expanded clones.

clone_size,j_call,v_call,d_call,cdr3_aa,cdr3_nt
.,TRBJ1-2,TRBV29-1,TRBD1,CSATTTTGSDGYTF,TGCAGCGCTACAACTACGACAGGGTCGGATGGCTACACCTTC
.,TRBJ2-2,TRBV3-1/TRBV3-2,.,CASSQRGGGGELFF,TGTGCCAGCAGCCAAAGGGGGGGCGGCGGGGAGCTGTTTTTT
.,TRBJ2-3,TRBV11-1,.,CASSLALADTQYF,TGTGCCAGCAGCTTAGCGCTAGCAGATACGCAGTATTTT
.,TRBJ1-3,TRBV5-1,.,CASSPDGRNSGNTIYF,TGCGCCAGCAGCCCGGACGGGAGGAACTCTGGAAACACCATATATTTT
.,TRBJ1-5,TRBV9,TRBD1,CASSVDQGVQPQHF,TGTGCCAGCAGCGTAGATCAGGGGGTACAGCCCCAGCATTTT
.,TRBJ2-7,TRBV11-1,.,CASSPDGGPTYEQYF,TGTGCCAGCAGCCCTGATGGGGGCCCAACCTACGAGCAGTACTTC
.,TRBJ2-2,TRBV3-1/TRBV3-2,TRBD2,CASSQGSGRADGELFF,TGTGCCAGCAGCCAAGGTAGCGGGAGGGCGGACGGGGAGCTGTTTTTT
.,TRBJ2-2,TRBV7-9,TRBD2,CASSWGLVDTGELFF,TGTGCCAGCAGCTGGGGACTAGTAGACACCGGGGAGCTGTTTTTT
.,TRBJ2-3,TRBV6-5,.,CASRSSGTDTQYF,TGTGCCAGCCGTTCATCGGGCACAGATACGCAGTATTTT
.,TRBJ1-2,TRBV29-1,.,CSVTHDSSNYGYTF,TGCAGCGTGACGCATGACAGTTCTAACTATGGCTACACCTTC
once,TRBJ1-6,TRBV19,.,CASGLQGSVNSPLHF,TGTGCCAGTGGACTGCAGGGGTCTGTCAATTCACCCCTCCACTTT
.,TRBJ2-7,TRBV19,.,CASSVGQGSYEQYF,TGTGCCAGTAGTGTTGGACAAGGGTCCTACGAGCAGTACTTC
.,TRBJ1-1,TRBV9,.,CASSSHPGGSGGQAFF,TGTGCCAGCAGCTCTCACCCCGGGGGCTCCGGGGGGCAAGCTTTCTTT
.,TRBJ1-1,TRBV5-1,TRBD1,CASSLVGTGVTEAFF,TGCGCCAGCAGCTTGGTTGGGACAGGGGTAACTGAAGCTTTCTTT
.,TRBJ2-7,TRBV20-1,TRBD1,CSAQGGHEQYF,TGCAGCGCACAGGGGGGCCACGAGCAGTACTTC
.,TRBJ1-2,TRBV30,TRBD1,CACPGQGETYTF,TGTGCCTGCCCGGGACAGGGAGAGACTTACACCTTC
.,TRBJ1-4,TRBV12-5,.,CASGPDRSGYEKLFF,TGTGCTAGTGGTCCGGACCGATCGGGATACGAAAAACTGTTTTTT
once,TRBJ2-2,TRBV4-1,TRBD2,CASSARGLAGERTGELFF,TGCGCCAGCAGCGCGAGGGGACTAGCGGGGGAGAGGACCGGGGAGCTGTTTTTT
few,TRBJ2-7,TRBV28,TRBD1,CASSLESGGRNEQYF,TGTGCCAGCAGTCTAGAATCAGGGGGCCGGAACGAGCAGTACTTC
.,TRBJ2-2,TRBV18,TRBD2,CASSPNLGLAGNTGELFF,TGTGCCAGCTCACCAAATCTGGGACTAGCGGGGAACACCGGGGAGCTGTTTTTT
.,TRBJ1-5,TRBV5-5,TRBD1,CAGTGALASNQPQHF,TGTGCCGGCACAGGGGCCCTCGCTAGCAATCAGCCCCAGCATTTT
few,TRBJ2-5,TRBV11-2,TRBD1,CASSSTGARETQYF,TGTGCCAGCAGCTCGACAGGGGCGCGGGAGACCCAGTACTTC
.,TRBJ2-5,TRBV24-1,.,CATSGQETQYF,TGTGCCACCAGCGGCCAAGAGACCCAGTACTTC
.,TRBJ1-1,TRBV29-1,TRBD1,CSAGTELRGEAFF,TGCAGCGCTGGGACAGAGCTTAGAGGTGAAGCTTTCTTT
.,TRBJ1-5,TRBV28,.,CASSLSGRVGRPQHF,TGTGCCAGCAGTTTATCGGGCAGGGTGGGGCGGCCCCAGCATTTT
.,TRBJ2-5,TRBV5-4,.,CASSLVFGSQETQYF,TGTGCCAGCAGCTTGGTGTTCGGTTCCCAAGAGACCCAGTACTTC
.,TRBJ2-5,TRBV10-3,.,CAISARAAGETQYF,TGTGCCATCAGTGCGCGGGCGGCCGGAGAGACCCAGTACTTC
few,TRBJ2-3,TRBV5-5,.,CASSSIGNRVRQRDTQYF,TGTGCCAGCAGCTCAATAGGTAACCGCGTCAGGCAAAGGGATACGCAGTATTTT
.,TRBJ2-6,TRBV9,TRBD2,CASSPGLAGYSGANVLTF,TGTGCCAGCAGCCCTGGACTAGCGGGGTACTCTGGGGCCAACGTCCTGACTTTC
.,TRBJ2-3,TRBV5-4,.,CASSLGRDTDTQYF,TGTGCCAGCAGCTTGGGCAGGGACACAGATACGCAGTATTTT
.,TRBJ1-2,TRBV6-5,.,CASSRDTDNYGYTF,TGTGCCAGCAGTCGGGACACTGATAACTATGGCTACACCTTC
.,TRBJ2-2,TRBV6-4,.,CATQGFTGELFF,TGTGCCACCCAGGGGTTCACCGGGGAGCTGTTTTTT
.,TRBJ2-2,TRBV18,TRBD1,CASSPNLLPTGAGGELFF,TGTGCCAGCTCACCTAACCTACTACCAACAGGGGCCGGCGGGGAGCTGTTTTTT
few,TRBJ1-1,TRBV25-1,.,CASSELAGPEAFF,TGTGCCAGCAGTGAATTGGCGGGACCTGAAGCTTTCTTT
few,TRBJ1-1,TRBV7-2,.,CASSLSSGTEAFF,TGTGCCAGCAGCTTATCGTCCGGGACTGAAGCTTTCTTT
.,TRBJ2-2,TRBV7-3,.,CASSLGGNTGELFF,TGTGCCAGCAGCTTAGGAGGGAACACCGGGGAGCTGTTTTTT
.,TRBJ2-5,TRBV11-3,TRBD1,CASSSGTDLQETQYF,TGTGCCAGCAGCTCAGGGACAGACCTTCAAGAGACCCAGTACTTC
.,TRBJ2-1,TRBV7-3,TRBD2,CASSPPPGLAGQVSYNEQFF,TGTGCCAGCAGCCCCCCACCGGGACTAGCGGGCCAGGTATCCTACAATGAGCAGTTCTTC
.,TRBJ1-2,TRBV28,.,CASKGGGPFYGYTF,TGTGCCAGCAAGGGGGGAGGGCCCTTCTATGGCTACACCTTC
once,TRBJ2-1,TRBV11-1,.,CASSKRAGADNEQFF,TGTGCCAGCAGCAAAAGGGCAGGGGCAGACAATGAGCAGTTCTTC
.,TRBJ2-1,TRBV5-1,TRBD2,CASSPGLAGGNEQFF,TGCGCCAGCAGCCCGGGACTAGCGGGGGGGAATGAGCAGTTCTTC
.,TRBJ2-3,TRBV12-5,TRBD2,CASGLVRLAGTDTQYF,TGTGCTAGTGGTTTGGTCCGACTAGCGGGCACAGATACGCAGTATTTT
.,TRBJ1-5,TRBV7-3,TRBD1,CASSPISPLRGESNQPQHF,TGTGCCAGCAGCCCAATATCCCCGCTCAGGGGGGAGAGCAATCAGCCCCAGCATTTT
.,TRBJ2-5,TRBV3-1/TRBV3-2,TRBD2,CASSHNPSGGGQETQYF,TGTGCCAGCAGCCACAATCCAAGCGGGGGGGGACAAGAGACCCAGTACTTC
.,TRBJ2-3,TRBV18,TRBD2,CASSPQREWSTDTQYF,TGTGCCAGCTCACCACAGCGGGAGTGGAGCACAGATACGCAGTATTTT
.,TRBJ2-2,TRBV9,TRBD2,CASMRGGGANTGELFF,TGTGCCAGCATGAGGGGCGGGGGAGCGAACACCGGGGAGCTGTTTTTT
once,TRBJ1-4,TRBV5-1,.,CASSLGQADGEKLFF,TGCGCCAGCAGCTTGGGGCAGGCAGATGGGGAAAAACTGTTTTTT
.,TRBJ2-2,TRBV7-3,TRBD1,CASSRDRMNTGELFF,TGTGCCAGCAGCCGGGACAGAATGAACACCGGGGAGCTGTTTTTT
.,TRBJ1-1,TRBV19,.,CASSISGGVTEAFF,TGTGCCAGTAGTATTTCGGGGGGCGTCACTGAAGCTTTCTTT
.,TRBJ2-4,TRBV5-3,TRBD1,CARSPPRQGAVGNIQYF,TGTGCCAGAAGCCCCCCAAGACAGGGGGCCGTTGGAAACATTCAGTACTTC
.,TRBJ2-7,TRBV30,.,CAWTRGTEQYF,TGTGCCTGGACTCGCGGTACGGAGCAGTACTTC
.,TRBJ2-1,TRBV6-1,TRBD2,CASSEGGTSGRAPFYEQFF,TGTGCCAGCAGTGAAGGGGGGACTAGCGGGAGGGCCCCCTTCTATGAGCAGTTCTTC
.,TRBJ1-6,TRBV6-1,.,CASSENSSPLHF,TGTGCCAGCAGTGAAAACAGTTCACCCCTCCACTTT
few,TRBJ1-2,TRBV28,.,CASQGGVRGGYTF,TGTGCAAGTCAGGGCGGCGTAAGGGGAGGCTACACCTTC